Sequencing of this T cell receptor beta chain was carried out in a study of blood T cells in healthy people across ages. A second PCR of 7 to 11 cycles used a sample-barcoded 5' primer and a J-beta primer mix. Every individual sample yielded 2.5 million or more paired-end reads (each containing CDR3). TCRdb reprocessed the 5' RACE reads with MiXCR, giving one entry per CDR3 protein. The sample includes around 700,000 distinct CDR3 sequences, approximately 25% seen only once; the top ten take 9.4%. This CDR3 comprises 11 residues. The germline gives CDR1 LGHNA, CDR2 YNFKEQ. This clonotype came up a few times. One end of the junction does not line up with germline, which may come from a read error. These records were also assigned to another study, of T cells of mothers and their children. That study adds: The study obtained over 8 million TCR beta CDR3 reads per mother and a few million per child. Related mother-child pairs showed slightly higher but non-significant overlap than unrelated pairs.

This TCR derives from a boy aged 10-17 years in good health. Sequencing was done on a sample of blood. V is TRBV4-2 and J is TRBJ2-5; D unresolved. The J call could be wrong; TRBJ2-1 is a better fit for the DNA end. The chain's CDR3 is CASSRVGEQFF. CDR3 DNA sequence: TGCGCCAGCAGTCGTGTTGGGGAGCAGTTCTTC.